One and the same sample provided the 19 T cell receptor beta chains below, sequenced in a study of blood T cell repertoires in COVID-19 (dated by TCRdb to 2020 to 2021). The method behind the library was the immunoSEQ multiplex PCR assay. This immuneACCESS table, as held by TCRdb, lists in-frame sequences with V and J called but not all clones. Of the missing ones, under half trace to an unresolved V gene in checked studies; the others have no known cause. For this sample the table gives under 250,000 clones, of which approximately 83% were detected only once. Around 30% of the sample is held by the ten biggest clonotypes. Sequencing was carried out using peripheral blood. Every receptor here comes from a man aged 35-49 years with acute or convalescent COVID-19.

The chain recombines TRBV10-2 with TRBJ2-1, with D possibly matching TRBD1 (6 bases). The CDR3 length is 15 residues. V shed 4 bases and J shed 0 bases, with 10 bases lying between them. Germline CDR1 WSHSY, CDR2 SAAADI. CDR3 bases: TGCGCCAGCAGTGCAGGGGCGGCCTCCTACAATGAGCAGTTCTTC. As protein: CASSAGAASYNEQFF.

This chain uses TRBV5-4 with TRBJ2-7; 7 nucleotides align to TRBD2. Germline-derived CDR1 and CDR2 are SGHNT and YYREEE (reference sequence). Losses at the gene ends were 4 bases for V and 1 base for J; bases not matched to a gene: 5. The CDR3 runs 14 residues. CDR3 bases: TGTGCCAGCAGCCCGGGAGGTTTTTCCTACGAGCAGTACTTC. It specifies CASSPGGFSYEQYF.

This chain connects TRBV6-2 or TRBV6-3 to TRBJ1-1; D remains unclear. The CDR3 consists of 15 residues. V shed 2 bases and J shed 3 bases, with 13 bases lying between them. Germline CDR1 is MNHEY and CDR2 is SVGEGT. CDR3 DNA sequence: TGTGCCAGCAGTTACGCCCCACTCGGGGACACTGAAGCTTTCTTT. Encoded protein: CASSYAPLGDTEAFF.

This clone showed up just a few times. The CDR3 DNA follows: TGTGCCAGCAGCTTAGATCGGGGGGGTAACTATGGCTACACCTTC. Translating it yields CASSLDRGGNYGYTF. V and J are TRBV7-2 and TRBJ1-2; maybe TRBD1 (5 bases). With 1 base removed from V and 1 base from J, the gap between germline ends came to 10 bases. The CDR3 extends over 15 amino acids. The germline V gene encodes CDR1 SGHTA and CDR2 FQGNSA.

A word on this clone: Mismatch with germline at one junction end may stem from a read error. The V and J genes are TRBV12-3 or TRBV12-4 and TRBJ1-6, with D unclear. This CDR3 is 12 amino acids long. CDR3 loop: CASTLSPGPLHF. DNA for the CDR3: TGTGCCAGCACTTTAAGCCCGGGACCCCTCCACTTT.

This chain joins TRBV2 and TRBJ2-7; D may be TRBD2 (7 bases). The CDR3 loop spans 11 amino acids. Per germline, CDR1 SNHLY and CDR2 FYNNEI. Trimming pared 7 bases from V and 4 bases from J, leaving 8 bases between. CDR3 residues: CASKGGYEQYF. CDR3 DNA sequence: TGTGCCAGCAAGGGGGGGTACGAGCAGTACTTC. Variable domain in full (rest from reference TRBV2 and TRBJ2-7): EPEVTQTPSHQVTQMGQEVILRCVPISNHLYFYWYRQILGQKVEFLVSFYNNEISEKSEIFDDQFSVERPDGSNFTLKIRSTKLEDSAMYFCASKGGYEQYFGPGTRLTVT.

The chain is built from TRBV18 and TRBJ1-5; D gene unclear. The CDR3 loop spans 15 amino acids. V was trimmed by 4 bases and J by 3 bases, leaving 13 bases between them. From germline, CDR1 is KGHSH and CDR2 LQKENI. The CDR3 bases are TGTGCCAGCTCACTGACTCCGGGTTCCAATCAGCCCCAGCATTTT. It is translated as CASSLTPGSNQPQHF.

The genes are TRBV11-2 and TRBJ2-7; 9 bases agree with TRBD2. The CDR3 spans 16 residues. CDR1 and CDR2 from the germline V gene are SGHAT and FQNNGV. Trimming removed 0 bases from V and 2 bases from J; junction bases left unmatched: 5. In DNA, the CDR3 is TGTGCCAGCAGCTTAGAGGTGACTAGCGGAACCTACGAGCAGTACTTC. Translation gives CASSLEVTSGTYEQYF.

The CDR3: CASSLGRTGAYNEQFF. As DNA, the CDR3 is TGTGCCAGCAGCTTAGGAAGAACGGGAGCCTACAATGAGCAGTTCTTC. The chain uses TRBV7-9 and TRBJ2-1; weak D call: TRBD2 (6 bases). The CDR3 runs 16 residues. V dropped 1 base and J dropped 2 bases, with 12 bases sitting between them. The V gene's germline CDR1 is SEHNR and CDR2 FQNEAQ (reference sequence).

The chain recombines TRBV28 with TRBJ1-6; 9 nucleotides align to TRBD1. Germline-derived CDR1 and CDR2 are MDHEN and SYDVKM. CDR3 length: 14 residues. Trimming cost V 5 bases and J 7 bases; bases outside gene matches: 3. The CDR3 spells CASSRQGVNSPLHF. CDR3 bases: TGTGCCAGCAGTCGACAGGGGGTGAATTCACCCCTCCACTTT.

The chain joins TRBV4-2 to TRBJ1-3; TRBD1 aligns across 8 bases. The germline gives CDR1 LGHNA, CDR2 YNFKEQ. With V trimmed by 4 bases and J by 0 bases, 11 bases remained unmatched. This CDR3 spans 18 amino acids. CDR3: CASSLTPGQATSGNTIYF. CDR3 nucleotides: TGTGCCAGCAGCCTAACGCCGGGACAGGCAACCTCTGGAAACACCATATATTTT.

V gene TRBV30 combines with J gene TRBJ1-2; D possibly corresponds to TRBD1 (6 bases). Trimming took off 4 bases at V and 6 bases at J, with 15 bases between the two ends. The germline V gene has CDR1 GTSNPN and CDR2 SVGIG (reference sequence). CDR3 size: 13 residues. The CDR3 protein is CAWNSRGGDGYTF. The CDR3 coding sequence is TGTGCCTGGAACTCCAGGGGTGGCGATGGCTACACCTTC.

The chain couples TRBV7-3 to TRBJ2-1; 8 bases fit TRBD2. With 2 bases clipped from V and 6 bases from J, the junction kept 9 bases outside the gene matches. The CDR3 extends over 16 amino acids. Germline CDR1 is SGHTA and CDR2 is FQGTGA. CDR3 sequence reads: CASSLSRSGILNEQFF. CDR3 nucleotides: TGTGCCAGCAGCTTATCTCGTAGCGGGATACTCAATGAGCAGTTCTTC.

The J gene is TRBJ2-3, the V gene TRBV3-1 (or the pseudogene TRBV3-2), with 14 bases that match TRBD2. The germline gives CDR1 LGHDT, CDR2 YNNKEL (reference sequence). J was trimmed by 4 bases and V by 4 bases; bases with no gene match: 4. The CDR3 totals 16 residues. The CDR3 bases are TGTGCCAGCAGCCCCGGACTAGCGGGAGGTGCAGATACGCAGTATTTT. Translating gives CASSPGLAGGADTQYF.

V gene TRBV7-2 combines with J gene TRBJ2-1; D is possibly TRBD2 (5 bases). The germline CDR1 and CDR2 sequences are SGHTA and FQGNSA. The CDR3 contains 13 residues. The V end was cut by 5 bases, the J end by 4 bases, with 9 bases between. For the CDR3, the DNA is TGTGCCAGCAGCGTCGGGGTTTACAATGAGCAGTTCTTC. It encodes CASSVGVYNEQFF.

This clone was seen a single time. Other DNA sequences of this sample code for an identical CDR3. This chain links TRBV9 with TRBJ1-4; no firm D call. The V and J ends lost 4 bases and 0 bases respectively, with 4 bases between them. The CDR3 contains 13 residues. The V gene's germline CDR1 is SGDLS and CDR2 YYNGEE. The CDR3 DNA is TGTGCCAGCAGCCCAGCAACTAATGAAAAACTGTTTTTT. Amino acid sequence: CASSPATNEKLFF.

The chain uses TRBV12-5 and TRBJ2-2; 10 bases agree with TRBD2. V lost 0 bases, J lost 6 bases, and 7 bases stayed unmatched. The CDR3 loop spans 17 amino acids. The germline CDR1 and CDR2 sequences are LGHNT and FRNRAP. The DNA of the CDR3 is TGTGCTAGTGGTTTGGTAATCCTAGCGGGAGTGGCCGGGGAGCTGTTTTTT. It codes for CASGLVILAGVAGELFF.

The genes are TRBV5-1 and TRBJ2-1; no clear D gene. This CDR3 region has 13 residues. Trimming left V 2 bases short and J 8 bases short, with 11 bases between. Germline values: CDR1 SGHRS, CDR2 YFSETQ. CDR3 DNA sequence: TGCGCCAGCAGCTTAACTGCCCAGGATGAGCAGTTCTTC. Amino acids: CASSLTAQDEQFF.

Only one count was recorded for this clone. The rearrangement links TRBV14 to TRBJ1-2; D not resolved. The length of the CDR3 is 14 residues. Trimming stripped 4 bases from V and 7 bases from J, with 16 bases between. Germline CDR1 is SGHDN and CDR2 is FVKESK. The CDR3 loop is CASSPTGKGGGYTF. CDR3 sequence (DNA): TGTGCCAGCAGCCCTACCGGGAAGGGAGGTGGCTACACCTTC.